The 5 T cell receptor beta chains below all came from one sample that was sequenced in a study of OX40 agonist ivuxolimab in advanced cancers. TCRdb keeps only in-frame clones here, not all; method: immunoSEQ multiplex PCR. The sample gives under 70,000 clones, less than 85% of which show up once; approximately 4.3% is in the top ten. Sequencing was performed on CD4+ or CD8+ T cells sorted from blood, taken in a trial of the OX40 agonist ivuxolimab. The receptor source for this set is an adult with an advanced solid tumor such as melanoma, head and neck, liver or kidney cancer.

The rearrangement links TRBV6-6 to TRBJ2-3; 7 positions agree with TRBD2. Germline CDR1 reads MNHNY; CDR2 reads SVGAGI (reference sequence). Losses at the gene ends were 5 bases for V and 0 bases for J; bases not matched to a gene: 2. This CDR3 is 14 amino acids long. CDR3 in DNA: TGTGCCAGCAGTCAAGCGGGAAGCACAGATACGCAGTATTTT. Encoded protein: CASSQAGSTDTQYF.

The chain joins TRBV6-6 to TRBJ2-3; tentatively, D is TRBD2 (5 bases). Germline CDR1 is MNHNY and CDR2 is SVGAGI (reference sequence). This CDR3 is built from 12 residues. Between the trimmed V and J ends, which lost 8 bases and 6 bases, there was a span of 12 bases. The CDR3 nucleotides read TGTGCCAGCGGGCGGGCGGCGGATACGCAGTATTTT. Translating gives CASGRAADTQYF.

The chain joins TRBV5-1 to TRBJ2-1, with 9 bases aligning to TRBD2. Germline V gene sequence: CDR1 SGHRS, CDR2 YFSETQ. V gave up 4 bases and J gave up 8 bases; unmatched junction bases: 13. The CDR3 runs to 16 residues. Written as DNA, the CDR3 is TGCGCCAGCAGCCCCGGGGGCGCGGGAGGGTTCCATGAGCAGTTCTTC. Residues: CASSPGGAGGFHEQFF.

CDR3 loop: CASSPNLGFEQFF. The DNA for the CDR3 is TGTGCCAGTAGCCCTAATTTGGGGTTTGAGCAGTTCTTC. The chain links TRBV19 to TRBJ2-1; D is uncertain. Looked up from germline, CDR1 is LNHDA and CDR2 is SQIVND (reference sequence). V lost 6 bases and J lost 9, with 15 bases in between. The CDR3 length is 13 residues.

J is TRBJ1-2 and V is TRBV30; 11 nucleotides agree with TRBD1. From germline, CDR1 is GTSNPN and CDR2 SVGIG (reference sequence). Germline trimming cut 3 bases from V and 4 bases from J; bases unmatched to any gene: 4. This CDR3 region has 14 residues. In DNA, the CDR3 is TGTGCCTGGAGCGGGGACAGGGGGTTCTATGGCTACACCTTC. Translated: CAWSGDRGFYGYTF.